The 17 T cell receptor beta chains below were found in one sample sequenced in a study of blood T cell repertoires in COVID-19. Produced via immunoSEQ multiplex PCR; TCRdb's table is partial and in-frame only. Seen here are about 180,000 clones, 80% to 90% observed once, and the top ten hold over 9.5%. Sequenced material: peripheral blood. Receptors were obtained from a human donor with active or convalescent COVID-19. The donor label of this sample is uncertain.

At least ten counts were recorded for this clone. The V and J genes are TRBV27 and TRBJ2-1; TRBD2 might be the D (5 bases). Germline loops: CDR1 MNHEY, CDR2 SMNVEV (reference sequence). Deletions cut 5 bases from V and 4 bases from J, with 15 bases between. CDR3 size: 15 residues. The CDR3 DNA sequence: TGTGCCAGCAGTGAGGGCAGCTCGTATTACAATGAGCAGTTCTTC. Translation: CASSEGSSYYNEQFF.

The chain employs TRBV7-2 and TRBJ1-1; TRBD1 aligns across 8 bases. Germline values: CDR1 SGHTA, CDR2 FQGNSA. Trimming cost V 4 bases and J 0 bases; bases outside gene matches: 4. This CDR3 has 15 residues. CDR3 DNA sequence: TGTGCCAGCAGCTACCAGGGGGCACTGAACACTGAAGCTTTCTTT. This codes for CASSYQGALNTEAFF.

The rearrangement joins TRBV7-3 to TRBJ2-1, with D perhaps matching TRBD2 (8 bases). The germline gives CDR1 SGHTA, CDR2 FQGTGA. V was trimmed by 0 bases and J by 5 bases, leaving 23 bases between them. The CDR3 sequence is 19 residues long. CDR3 sequence reads: CASSLTGGSRLALHNEQFF. In DNA form, the CDR3 reads TGTGCCAGCAGCTTAACAGGGGGCTCCCGACTAGCGCTGCACAATGAGCAGTTCTTC.

This CDR3 is CASGEPGGGYEQYF. As DNA, the CDR3 is TGTGCCAGCGGGGAACCAGGGGGCGGCTACGAGCAGTACTTC. The V and J genes are TRBV7-2 and TRBJ2-7; 8 nucleotides match TRBD1. The germline V gene encodes CDR1 SGHTA and CDR2 FQGNSA. CDR3 length: 14 residues. V was pared by 8 bases and J by 3 bases, with 9 bases of the junction left unmatched.

CDR3 nucleotides: TGTGCCAGCAGTCGACAGGGGGCGACCAATGAGCAGTTCTTC. Residues: CASSRQGATNEQFF. The chain couples TRBV6-5 to TRBJ2-1, with 10 bases lining up with TRBD1. Germline V gene data show CDR1 as MNHEY and CDR2 as SVGAGI. CDR3 length: 14 residues. The V segment lost 5 bases and the J segment 6 bases; nucleotides outside the gene matches: 4.

The rearrangement links TRBV15 to TRBJ1-2, with D tentatively TRBD1 (5 bases). CDR1 and CDR2 (germline): LNHNV, YYDKDF (reference sequence). V was cut by 5 bases and J by 13 bases, with 17 bases left in between. This CDR3 spans 12 amino acids. This CDR3 is CATSGDLRPATF. CDR3 DNA sequence: TGTGCCACCAGCGGGGACTTGAGACCCGCCACCTTC.

This clone appeared a single time. This chain connects TRBV3-1 (or the pseudogene TRBV3-2) to TRBJ2-7; 8 nucleotides match TRBD1. From germline, CDR1 is LGHDT and CDR2 YNNKEL (reference sequence). The CDR3 covers 16 residues. V lost 4 bases, J lost 6 bases, and 14 bases stayed unmatched. CDR3 in amino acids: CASSPNRQGPSGEQYF. DNA of the CDR3: TGTGCCAGCAGCCCGAATCGACAGGGGCCATCGGGCGAGCAGTACTTC.

The V gene is TRBV4-2, the J gene TRBJ2-7; tentative D call: TRBD1 (5 bases). V lost 0 bases, J lost 3 bases, and 15 bases lay in between. From germline, CDR1 is LGHNA and CDR2 YNFKEQ. This CDR3 contains 16 residues. The CDR3 loop reads CASSQDWGASNYEQYF. The DNA for the CDR3 is TGTGCCAGCAGCCAAGATTGGGGCGCTAGTAACTACGAGCAGTACTTC.

V usage is TRBV29-1 and J usage is TRBJ2-6; the match to TRBD1 covers 7 bases. The CDR3 has 14 amino acids. After removal of 5 bases from V and 0 bases from J, the junction contained 1 base not matched to a gene. Germline assignment: CDR1 SQVTM and CDR2 ANQGSEA. The CDR3 DNA follows: TGCAGCGTTCCAGGGGGCTCTGGGGCCAACGTCCTGACTTTC. Protein sequence: CSVPGGSGANVLTF.

Written as DNA, the CDR3 is TGTGCCAGCAGTTTACCAGCGGACGAGACCCAGTACTTC. Protein: CASSLPADETQYF. The chain employs TRBV28 and TRBJ2-5, with D possibly matching TRBD2 (5 bases). The CDR3 covers 13 residues. CDR1 MDHEN and CDR2 SYDVKM come from the germline V gene. The ends were cut back, 2 bases at V and 5 bases at J, with 9 bases in the middle.

The chain carries TRBV5-4 and TRBJ2-2; 7 nucleotides align to TRBD1. J was trimmed by 0 bases and V by 4 bases; bases with no gene match: 6. This CDR3 is 16 amino acids long. Germline CDR1 and CDR2: SGHNT and YYREEE (reference sequence). The CDR3 spells CASSVNRGTNTGELFF. The CDR3 coding sequence is TGTGCCAGCAGCGTGAACAGGGGAACGAACACCGGGGAGCTGTTTTTT. Drawing the rest from reference TRBV5-4 and TRBJ2-2, the complete variable domain is ETGVTQSPTHLIKTRGQQVTLRCSSQSGHNTVSWYQQALGQGPQFIFQYYREEENGRGNFPPRFSGLQFPNYSSELNVNALELDDSALYLCASSVNRGTNTGELFFGEGSRLTVL.

This sequence joins TRBV6-5 and TRBJ1-3; D call uncertain. CDR1 and CDR2 from the germline V gene are MNHEY and SVGAGI. Trimming shortened V by 8 bases and J by 1 base, and 12 bases separated the two germline ends. The CDR3 is 14 residues long. The DNA of the CDR3 is TGTGCCAGCCGTTCTATTGTTTCTGGAAACACCATATATTTT. Amino acids: CASRSIVSGNTIYF.

The chain is built from TRBV28 and TRBJ2-7; 7 bases line up with TRBD1. The germline V gene has CDR1 MDHEN and CDR2 SYDVKM. The CDR3 is 17 residues long. V gave up 5 bases and J gave up 1 base; unmatched junction bases: 14. CDR3 in DNA: TGTGCCAGCAGTCCCTCCTCCCTGACAGGGAAGTCCTACGAGCAGTACTTC. Amino acid sequence: CASSPSSLTGKSYEQYF.

The genes are TRBV7-2 and TRBJ2-3; 11 bases match TRBD2. Germline CDR1 reads SGHTA; CDR2 reads FQGNSA. The CDR3 runs 16 residues. With V trimmed by 3 bases and J by 5 bases, 7 bases remained unmatched. The CDR3 region has the DNA TGTGCCAGCAGCTTTTCTAGCGGGGGGCGGGGAGATACGCAGTATTTT. This gives the protein CASSFSSGGRGDTQYF.

This clone has just a few counts. The genes are TRBV4-2 and TRBJ1-1; tentatively, D is TRBD1 (5 bases). Germline V gene data show CDR1 as LGHNA and CDR2 as YNFKEQ. V was shortened by 0 bases and J by 10 bases, with 9 bases between the two germline ends. There are 12 residues in the CDR3. DNA of the CDR3: TGTGCCAGCAGCCAAGAGGGGCAGGGAGCTTTCTTT. This encodes CASSQEGQGAFF.

The chain combines TRBV28 with TRBJ2-1, with 10 bases fitting TRBD1. The junction had 7 bases not matched to a gene; V was cut back by 6 bases and J by 8 bases. The germline CDR1 and CDR2 sequences are MDHEN and SYDVKM. The length of the CDR3 is 14 residues. CDR3 loop: CASRGGTGVDEQFF. In DNA form, the CDR3 reads TGTGCCAGCAGGGGGGGGACAGGGGTTGATGAGCAGTTCTTC.

The chain combines TRBV4-3 with TRBJ1-4, with 12 bases aligning to TRBD1. This CDR3 spans 18 amino acids. With 0 bases clipped from V and 7 bases from J, the junction kept 9 bases outside the gene matches. Germline V gives CDR1 LGHNA, CDR2 YSLEER. The CDR3 bases are TGCGCCAGCAGCCAAGATCTGGGGACAGGGGGCGCGGGTGAAAAACTGTTTTTT. Its translation: CASSQDLGTGGAGEKLFF.